This entry is about one T cell receptor beta chain. Its matching antigen is unknown. The sample belongs to a study of CD8+ T cells in alopecia areata. The wider study: Patients given treatment had severity scored by the percentage of scalp area affected. Study results and caveats: Possibly as an HLA-related effect, TCR sharing across patients appeared less clear than in mice.

Sequencing relied on a cDNA template that was reverse transcribed from extracted RNA. Assay used: immunoSEQ multiplex PCR; TCRdb lists only in-frame clones, some missing. The sample has 180,000 or so clones; 58% are singletons. Per the germline V gene, CDR1 is SNHLY and CDR2 is FYNNEI. The germline V and J ends were trimmed by 4 bases and 6 bases, with 15 bases remaining between them. The CDR3 spans 15 residues. The treatment denotes: oral pan-JAK inhibitor, 5-10 mg twice daily. This clonotype was obtained from a human donor with alopecia areata. This chain uses TRBV2 with TRBJ2-2; D gene uncertain. Sequencing was performed on CD4+ T cells sorted from blood, taken at week 24, from a patient treated with tofacitinib. CDR3 sequence reads: CASSGNSRSAGELFF. The CDR3 DNA is TGTGCCAGCAGTGGAAACTCAAGGAGTGCCGGGGAGCTGTTTTTT.